These T cell receptor beta chains were read from a single sample in a study of graft-versus-host responses after intestinal transplantation. No antigen is known for these receptors. Using immunoSEQ multiplex PCR, the repertoire was profiled, and TCRdb retains in-frame clones only, with some absent. The sample has approximately 130,000 clones, approximately 92% seen once. Sequenced here: unstimulated CD4+ T cells sorted from spleen or lymph node cells, sampled before intestinal transplant. The receptors derive from a human donor who received an intestinal transplant. CDR3s include the opening cysteine and the closing phenylalanine or tryptophan. D genes are given only for firm matches. Expanded clones get a size class; other rows say once, few or many, or leave the size out.

.	TRBV5-6	TRBJ2-3	.	TGTGCCAGCAGCTTGCGGGGGGCCTTTAGCACAGATACGCAGTATTTT	CASSLRGAFSTDTQYF
.	TRBV6-5	TRBJ2-7	.	TGTGCCAGAATGACCCAGGACTCGAGCTCCTACGAGCAGTACTTC	CARMTQDSSSYEQYF
.	TRBV19	TRBJ1-2	.	TGTGCCAGTAGTATAGACGGACTCCTAAACTATGGCTACACCTTC	CASSIDGLLNYGYTF
.	TRBV30	TRBJ1-5	.	TGTGCCTGGAGTGGCCAAGCAGGAGATAATCAGCCCCAGCATTTC	CAWSGQAGDNQPQHF
.	TRBV9	TRBJ1-1	.	TGTGCCAGCAGCGTATTTGGGGAAGGGACTGAAGCTTTCTTT	CASSVFGEGTEAFF
.	TRBV5-1	TRBJ1-1	.	TGCGCCAGCAGCTTGGTACAGGGAGATGGCACTGAAGCTTTCTTT	CASSLVQGDGTEAFF
.	TRBV13	TRBJ2-7	.	TGTGCCAGCAGCCTAGCGTCCTACGAGCAGTACTTC	CASSLASYEQYF
.	TRBV7-9	TRBJ1-1	.	TGTGCCAGCAGCTTAGCGGGTTCTTACACTGAAGCTTTCTTT	CASSLAGSYTEAFF
.	TRBV18	TRBJ1-4	.	TGTGCCAGCTCACGAGGGGTCTCAACTAATGAAAAACTGTTTTTT	CASSRGVSTNEKLFF
.	TRBV10-1	TRBJ2-2	.	TGCGCCAGCAGTGAGGGTACCCGCCTTAACACCGGGGAGCTGTTTTTT	CASSEGTRLNTGELFF
.	TRBV9	TRBJ1-3	.	TGTGCCAGCAGCGTATTTCACCGGGGGGACTCTGGAAACACCATATATTTT	CASSVFHRGDSGNTIYF
.	TRBV10-3	TRBJ1-2	.	TGTGCCATCAGGAACGAGGCGCACGGCAACTATGGCTACACCTTC	CAIRNEAHGNYGYTF
TRBD2	TRBV10-3	TRBJ2-5	.	TGTGCCATCAGTTCTAGCGGGAGCCAAGAGACCCAGTACTTC	CAISSSGSQETQYF
TRBD1	TRBV7-9	TRBJ1-3	few	TGTGCCAGCAGCCCCCGGGACAGGCAGCTTGGAAACACCATATATTTT	CASSPRDRQLGNTIYF
TRBD1	TRBV6-6	TRBJ2-7	.	TGTGCCAGCAGTTACTCGGACAGGCAGGCCTACGAGCAGTACTTC	CASSYSDRQAYEQYF
.	TRBV7-8	TRBJ2-3	.	TGTGCCAGCAGCTTACGGGGGGCTTCTGGGGGCACAGATACGCAGTATTTT	CASSLRGASGGTDTQYF
TRBD1	TRBV6-1	TRBJ2-2	.	TGTGCCAGCAGTGAGGGACAGTTGAACACCGGGGAGCTGTTTTTT	CASSEGQLNTGELFF
.	TRBV5-5	TRBJ1-6	.	TGTGCCAGCAGCTTGAGGGGCGGTTCACCCCTCCACTTT	CASSLRGGSPLHF
.	TRBV10-3	TRBJ1-3	.	TGTCCTGGGGTTGCCTCTGGAAACACCATATATTTT	CPGVASGNTIYF
TRBD2	TRBV7-9	TRBJ2-7	.	TGTGCCAGTAGCGGGACTAGCGGGGGGCAAGGCGAGCAGTACTTC	CASSGTSGGQGEQYF
.	TRBV10-1	TRBJ2-2	.	TGCGCCAGCAGTTTGGGGCAGGCGAACACCGGGGAGCTGTTTTTT	CASSLGQANTGELFF
.	TRBV7-9	TRBJ1-2	.	TGTGCCAGCAGCTTAGACGTCGGGGTACACACCTTC	CASSLDVGVHTF
.	TRBV6-1	TRBJ1-5	.	TGTGCCAGCATTGCGGCGGTTTATCAGCCCCAGCATTTT	CASIAAVYQPQHF
.	TRBV5-1	TRBJ1-5	.	TGCGCCAGCAGCACCGGGACGGAAAATCAGCCCCAGCATTTT	CASSTGTENQPQHF
TRBD1	TRBV18	TRBJ2-7	.	TGTGCCAGCTCACCAGGGACAGGCAGCTCCTACGAGCAGTACTTC	CASSPGTGSSYEQYF
TRBD1	TRBV6-1	TRBJ2-5	.	TGTGCCAGCAGGTTTGGGACAGTACAAGAGACCCAGTACTTC	CASRFGTVQETQYF